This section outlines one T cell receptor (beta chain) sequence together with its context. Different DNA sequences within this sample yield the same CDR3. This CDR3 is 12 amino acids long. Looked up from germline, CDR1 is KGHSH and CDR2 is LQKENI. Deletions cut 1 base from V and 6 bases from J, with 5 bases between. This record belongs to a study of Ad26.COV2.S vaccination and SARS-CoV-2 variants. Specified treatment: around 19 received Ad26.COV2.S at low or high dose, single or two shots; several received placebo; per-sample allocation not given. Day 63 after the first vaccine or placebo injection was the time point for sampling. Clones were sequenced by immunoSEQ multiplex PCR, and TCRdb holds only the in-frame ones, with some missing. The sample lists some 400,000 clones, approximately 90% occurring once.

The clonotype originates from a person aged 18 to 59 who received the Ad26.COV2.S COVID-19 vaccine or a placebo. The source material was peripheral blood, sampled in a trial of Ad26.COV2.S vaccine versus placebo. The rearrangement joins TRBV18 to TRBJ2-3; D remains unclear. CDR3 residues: CASSPRRDTQYF. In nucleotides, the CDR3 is TGTGCCAGCTCACCACGCCGGGATACGCAGTATTTT.